Listed below are T cell receptor beta chains from one sample, sequenced in a study of a mutant IDH1 vaccine in newly diagnosed glioma. TCRdb's table, derived via immunoSEQ multiplex PCR, lists solely in-frame clones and lacks some. The sample shows some 46,000 clones, 80% to 95% of them seen only once. The antigens these receptors bind are not known. The starting material was PBMCs, obtained from a glioma patient whose treatment included an IDH1 peptide vaccine. These receptors were taken from a man aged 50 or older with glioma. Each CDR3 is given with its conserved first and last residue. Fields, in order: D gene, V gene, J gene, clone size, CDR3 protein, CDR3 DNA. The D gene is left open where the match is weak. For some rows the clone size is stated as once, few or many, or as a class when expanded; others skip it.

TRBD1	TRBV2	TRBJ1-1	few	CASGGADRVAEAFF	TGTGCCAGCGGCGGCGCAGACAGGGTTGCTGAAGCTTTCTTT
TRBD2	TRBV11-2	TRBJ2-7	-	CASSLWGLAASYEQYF	TGTGCCAGCAGCCTATGGGGACTAGCGGCCTCCTACGAGCAGTACTTC
-	TRBV2	TRBJ1-1	-	CASPSPTNTEAFF	TGTGCCAGCCCGTCACCTACGAACACTGAAGCTTTCTTT
-	TRBV28	TRBJ2-3	-	CASSPMGGSADTQYF	TGTGCCAGCAGTCCTATGGGGGGATCCGCGGATACGCAGTATTTT
-	TRBV5-1	TRBJ1-1	-	CASSPQDGNTEAFF	TGCGCCAGCAGCCCGCAGGACGGGAACACTGAAGCTTTCTTT
TRBD2	TRBV5-1	TRBJ2-7	-	CASSFGLALSYEQYF	TGCGCCAGCAGCTTTGGACTAGCGCTTTCCTACGAGCAGTACTTC
TRBD1	TRBV9	TRBJ1-3	-	CASSAGTAGNTIYF	TGTGCCAGCAGCGCCGGGACAGCTGGAAACACCATATATTTT
TRBD1	TRBV28	TRBJ1-5	-	CASSSSTPTGTNQPQHF	TGTGCCAGCAGTTCATCGACACCGACAGGGACCAATCAGCCCCAGCATTTT
TRBD2	TRBV7-8	TRBJ2-1	-	CASSLALGGAGEIPEQFF	TGTGCCAGCAGCTTAGCCCTTGGAGGGGCGGGAGAAATTCCTGAGCAGTTCTTC
TRBD1	TRBV18	TRBJ2-2	-	CASSPVTGGSTGELFF	TGTGCCAGCTCACCTGTTACAGGGGGCAGCACCGGGGAGCTGTTTTTT
-	TRBV27	TRBJ1-3	-	CASSLKDQNSGNTIYF	TGTGCCAGCAGTCTCAAAGATCAGAACTCTGGAAACACCATATATTTT
-	TRBV21-1	TRBJ2-7	-	CASNEQYF	TGTGCCAGCAACGAGCAGTACTTC
TRBD1	TRBV4-1	TRBJ2-7	-	CASSQGQGPSYEQYF	TGCGCCAGCAGCCAGGGACAGGGACCATCCTACGAGCAGTACTTC
-	TRBV28	TRBJ2-5	-	CASSPALQETQYF	TGTGCCAGCAGTCCTGCCCTTCAAGAGACCCAGTACTTC
-	TRBV2	TRBJ1-3	-	CASSETEAGNTIYF	TGTGCCAGCAGTGAAACAGAGGCGGGAAACACCATATATTTT
TRBD1	TRBV10-1	TRBJ2-7	-	CASRDRGGEQYF	TGCGCCAGCAGGGACAGGGGCGGTGAGCAGTACTTC
-	TRBV27	TRBJ2-1	-	CASSSQKTSYNEQFF	TGTGCCAGCAGCAGTCAGAAGACCTCCTACAATGAGCAGTTCTTC
-	TRBV2	TRBJ1-1	-	CASSESGQGNTEAFF	TGTGCCAGCAGTGAAAGTGGGCAGGGCAACACTGAAGCTTTCTTT
TRBD2	TRBV27	TRBJ2-1	-	CASRLAGGHEQFF	TGTGCCAGCCGACTAGCGGGGGGGCATGAGCAGTTCTTC